This paragraph reports one T cell receptor (beta chain). The V gene's germline CDR1 is LGHNA and CDR2 YSLEER. The V end lost 3 bases, the J end lost 6 bases, and 12 bases lay between the germline ends. This CDR3 is built from 14 residues. These data are taken from a study of CD8 T cells in Susac syndrome. CD8+ and CD4+ T cells from blood underwent TCR beta sequencing, which was carried out in a high-throughput format. The individuals used as controls were healthy donors who had been matched for both age and sex. Negative isolation yielded the CD8+ and CD4+ T cells, while FACS enriched the TEMRA cells. The authors reverse transcribed roughly 0.5 to 1 ug RNA with random hexamers. Using its own MiXCR run on the immunoSEQ multiplex PCR reads, TCRdb lists one record per CDR3 protein. The data hold 180,000 or so distinct CDR3 sequences, with around 96% observed a single time.

The TCR was taken from a human donor in good health. V usage is TRBV4-3 and J usage is TRBJ2-1, with D perhaps matching TRBD1 (6 bases). Sequencing was performed on CD4+ T cells from PBMCs. The CDR3 DNA follows: TGCGCCAGCAGCCAGGACAGCTTTGGCAATGAGCAGTTCTTC. Translated: CASSQDSFGNEQFF.